This T cell receptor beta chain was retrieved from a study of Graves' ophthalmopathy and Graves' hyperthyroidism. This clonotype has a handful of counts. The study amplified TCR beta CDR3 regions using RNA transcripts. HTBI primers primed a first-round RT-PCR, and a second-round multiplex PCR followed. TCRdb reprocessed the multiplex PCR reads via MiXCR and lists one record per CDR3 protein. The table lists about 740,000 distinct CDR3 sequences, 40% of them singletons. V shed 3 bases, J shed 0 bases, and the junction held 10 bases outside the gene matches. Germline loops: CDR1 DFQATT, CDR2 SNEGSKA (reference sequence). The CDR3 consists of 16 residues.

The sequence came from an adult man with Graves' ophthalmopathy. V gene TRBV20-1 combines with J gene TRBJ2-7, with TRBD2 matching 8 bases. Sequencing used peripheral blood. The CDR3 region is CSASPWGAGVSYEQYF. The DNA for the CDR3 is TGCAGTGCTAGTCCGTGGGGAGCGGGGGTCTCCTACGAGCAGTACTTC.